A single sample is the source of the 23 T cell receptor beta chains below, sequenced in a study of T-cell memory formation after mild COVID-19. A single record per CDR3 protein comes from TCRdb applying MiXCR to the 5' RACE reads. The data show around 500,000 distinct CDR3 sequences, roughly 18% seen once. The specimen was PBMCs or a T cell subset sorted from them (not recorded which). Every receptor here comes from an adult woman who had mild COVID-19 (a few samples of this study predate the infection). Cell type and time point are not known.

This clonotype has a count of ten or more. The rearrangement joins TRBV7-2 to TRBJ2-7; TRBD2 agrees at 9 bases. The V gene's germline CDR1 is SGHTA and CDR2 FQGNSA. This CDR3 spans 14 amino acids. Unmatched junction bases numbered 3, after V lost 1 base and J lost 5 bases. The CDR3 region is CASSLVSSGDEQYF. CDR3 nucleotide sequence: TGTGCCAGCAGCTTAGTCTCTAGCGGGGACGAGCAGTACTTC.

This clonotype turned up a few times. The chain recombines TRBV18 with TRBJ1-1; D remains ambiguous. The CDR3 is 14 residues long. V gave up 3 bases and J gave up 1 base, with 9 bases separating them. Germline CDR1 is KGHSH and CDR2 is LQKENI. CDR3 DNA: TGTGCCAGCTCACCCGCTGGGAGGAACACTGAAGCTTTCTTT. Its translation: CASSPAGRNTEAFF.

This clonotype was seen ten or more times. The chain couples TRBV15 to TRBJ2-1, with 9 bases identical to TRBD2. Germline-derived CDR1 and CDR2 are LNHNV and YYDKDF (reference sequence). The CDR3 runs to 14 residues. The J segment lost 4 bases and the V segment lost 11 bases, leaving 9 bases of the junction unmatched. This chain's CDR3 is CASSTSGMYNEQFF. As DNA, the CDR3 is TGTGCCTCTTCGACTAGCGGCATGTACAATGAGCAGTTCTTC. Together with reference TRBV15 and TRBJ2-1, the CDR3 gives the full variable domain: DAMVIQNPRYQVTQFGKPVTLSCSQTLNHNVMYWYQQKSSQAPKLLFHYYDKDFNNEADTPDNFQSRRPNTSFCFLDIRSPGLGDTAMYLCASSTSGMYNEQFFGPGTRLTVL.

The sample holds a few counts of this clonotype. The gene calls are TRBV7-2 and TRBJ2-7, with 11 bases identical to TRBD2. The length of the CDR3 is 14 residues. After removal of 1 base from V and 9 bases from J, the junction contained 5 bases not matched to a gene. Germline V gives CDR1 SGHTA, CDR2 FQGNSA. Here the CDR3 DNA reads TGTGCCAGCAGCTTAGGGCTAGCGGGAGGAGGGCAGTACTTC. Translating it yields CASSLGLAGGGQYF.

The J gene is TRBJ2-2, the V gene TRBV6-5; D remains ambiguous. The CDR3 runs to 13 residues. V lost 6 bases to trimming and J lost 4 bases, with 9 bases between them. CDR1 is MNHEY and CDR2 is SVGAGI in the germline V gene. The CDR3 DNA follows: TGTGCCAGCAGCCCGGCCCGCACCGGGGAGCTGTTTTTT. Amino acids: CASSPARTGELFF.

This clonotype was detected once. This chain uses TRBV20-1 with TRBJ2-3, with 8 nucleotides matching TRBD2. In germline, CDR1 is DFQATT, CDR2 SNEGSKA (reference sequence). This CDR3 contains 14 residues. V dropped 7 bases and J dropped 2; count of bases not matched to a gene: 8. CDR3 nucleotide sequence: TGCAGTGTGGCGACTAGCGTAAACACAGATACGCAGTATTTT. This encodes CSVATSVNTDTQYF.

The V and J genes are TRBV18 and TRBJ2-7; no clear D. In germline, CDR1 is KGHSH, CDR2 LQKENI. V shed 2 bases and J shed 7 bases, with 12 bases lying between them. The CDR3 extends over 13 amino acids. CDR3 in DNA: TGTGCCAGCTCACCAGGCGGTGTGAGAGAGCAGTACTTC. It encodes CASSPGGVREQYF. The full variable domain, with the rest looked up from reference TRBV18 and TRBJ2-7, is NAGVMQNPRHLVRRRGQEARLRCSPMKGHSHVYWYRQLPEEGLKFMVYLQKENIIDESGMPKERFSAEFPKEGPSILRIQQVVRGDSAAYFCASSPGGVREQYFGPGTRLTVT.

This clonotype showed up just a few times. The chain uses TRBV20-1 and TRBJ2-1; no clear D. This CDR3 region has 12 residues. Trimming cost V 4 bases and J 10 bases, with 14 bases left between them. CDR1 and CDR2 (germline): DFQATT, SNEGSKA (reference sequence). CDR3 residues: CSATPSVREQFF. In DNA, the CDR3 is TGCAGTGCTACCCCGAGCGTGAGGGAGCAGTTCTTC.

The chain is built from TRBV6-6 and TRBJ1-5; 7 bases agree with TRBD1. V gave up 5 bases and J gave up 2 bases; unmatched junction bases: 15. The CDR3 covers 18 residues. The germline V gene encodes CDR1 MNHNY and CDR2 SVGAGI (reference sequence). CDR3 loop: CASSKGTVALTGNQPQHF. The DNA for the CDR3 is TGTGCCAGCAGTAAAGGGACAGTGGCTTTAACGGGCAATCAGCCCCAGCATTTT.

The genes are TRBV7-2 and TRBJ2-5; TRBD1 matches 7 bases. Trimming at V came to 1 base and at J to 6 bases, leaving 8 bases not matched to a gene. CDR1 and CDR2 from the germline V gene are SGHTA and FQGNSA. The CDR3 has 15 residues. The CDR3 loop is CASSLDPTGVKTQYF. In DNA form, the CDR3 reads TGTGCCAGCAGCTTAGACCCCACAGGGGTCAAGACCCAGTACTTC.

This clonotype was counted a few times. This rearrangement joins TRBV3-1 to TRBJ2-2; TRBD2 agrees at 7 bases. Trimming cost V 1 base and J 1 base; bases outside gene matches: 3. Germline loops: CDR1 LGHDT, CDR2 YNNKEL (reference sequence). CDR3 size: 16 residues. CDR3 bases: TGTGCCAGCAGCCAAGGACGCGGGGGGAACACCGGGGAGCTGTTTTTT. As protein: CASSQGRGGNTGELFF.

In its sample, this clonotype was seen a few times. The gene calls are TRBV7-8 and TRBJ2-2; TRBD2 might be the D (6 bases). The V end was cut by 5 bases, the J end by 3 bases, with 19 bases between. The CDR3 is 17 residues long. Germline CDR1 reads SGHVS; CDR2 reads FQNEAQ. The CDR3 DNA reads TGTGCCAGCAGCACCTCAATTTCGGGACTTGACACCGGGGAGCTGTTTTTT. Translation gives CASSTSISGLDTGELFF. The complete variable domain, with remaining parts taken from reference TRBV7-8 and TRBJ2-2, reads GAGVSQSPRYKVAKRGQDVALRCDPISGHVSLFWYQQALGQGPEFLTYFQNEAQLDKSGLPSDRFFAERPEGSVSTLKIQRTQQEDSAVYLCASSTSISGLDTGELFFGEGSRLTVL.

This chain uses TRBV6-5 with TRBJ2-1; 11 bases align to TRBD2. The CDR3 covers 17 residues. Germline trimming cut 2 bases from V and 4 bases from J; bases unmatched to any gene: 7. The germline CDR1 and CDR2 sequences are MNHEY and SVGAGI. This CDR3 is CASSYVAGGPAYNEQFF. CDR3 DNA sequence: TGTGCCAGCAGTTACGTAGCGGGAGGGCCCGCATACAATGAGCAGTTCTTC.

The rearrangement uses TRBV7-3 and TRBJ2-7; 8 nucleotides align to TRBD2. Losses at the gene ends were 5 bases for V and 2 bases for J; bases not matched to a gene: 5. Germline V gives CDR1 SGHTA, CDR2 FQGTGA. The CDR3 has 14 residues. The CDR3 DNA is TGTGCCAGCAGCCCCGGGCGGGGGGCCTACGAGCAGTACTTC. It yields the protein CASSPGRGAYEQYF.

This clonotype was seen only a few times. This chain connects TRBV5-1 to TRBJ2-3, with no clear D. V was trimmed by 0 bases and J by 6 bases, leaving 8 bases between them. This CDR3 spans 13 amino acids. The V gene's germline CDR1 is SGHRS and CDR2 YFSETQ. CDR3 sequence (DNA): TGCGCCAGCAGCTTGGAGATATGGGATACGCAGTATTTT. It yields the protein CASSLEIWDTQYF.

The chain has TRBV5-6 and TRBJ1-2, with TRBD1 matching 10 bases. CDR3 length equals 18 residues. From germline, CDR1 is SGHDT and CDR2 YYEEEE. V lost 3 bases to trimming and J lost 4 bases; unmatched junction nucleotides: 15. The CDR3, as DNA: TGTGCCAGCAGCTCGGGACAGGGGACCTCCCAGACTCTCTATGGCTACACCTTC. This gives the protein CASSSGQGTSQTLYGYTF.

This clonotype was found many times. The genes are TRBV10-3 and TRBJ2-7, with TRBD1 matching 11 bases. Germline V gene lookup returns CDR1 ENHRY and CDR2 SYGVKD. This CDR3 has 15 residues. V trimming: 9 bases; J trimming: 7 bases; junction bases outside the gene matches: 14. Here the CDR3 DNA reads TGTGCCATGGCGCGTGTCGGACAGGGGGCAAGGGAGCAGTACTTC. This gives the protein CAMARVGQGAREQYF.

The sample holds many counts of this clonotype. A read error may produce the germline difference seen at one junction end. The rearrangement uses TRBV7-6 and TRBJ2-1, with D perhaps TRBD1 (5 bases). The CDR3 covers 19 residues. The germline V gene has CDR1 SGHVS and CDR2 FNYEAQ. The chain's CDR3 is CASSLGGQGVQLSFNEQFF. The CDR3 nucleotides read TGTGCCAGCAGCTTAGGGGGTCAAGGGGTCCAACTTTCCTTCAATGAGCAGTTCTTC. The complete variable domain, with remaining parts taken from reference TRBV7-6 and TRBJ2-1, reads GAGVSQSPRYKVTKRGQDVALRCDPISGHVSLYWYRQALGQGPEFLTYFNYEAQQDKSGLPNDRFSAERPEGSISTLTIQRTEQRDSAMYRCASSLGGQGVQLSFNEQFFGPGTRLTVL.

The chain couples TRBV14 to TRBJ2-5, with D maybe TRBD2 (6 bases). The CDR3 runs 16 residues. The V end was cut by 1 base, the J end by 5 bases, with 17 bases between. The germline CDR1 and CDR2 sequences are SGHDN and FVKESK. The CDR3: CASSQVTIGGEETQYF. The CDR3, as DNA: TGTGCCAGCAGCCAAGTTACGATTGGAGGGGAGGAGACCCAGTACTTC.

This rearrangement joins TRBV12-3 or TRBV12-4 to TRBJ1-2, with D perhaps TRBD1 (5 bases). Trimming removed 3 bases at V and 4 bases at J, with 9 bases between. The CDR3 length is 13 residues. The CDR3 protein is CASSFSRAYGYTF. The DNA of the CDR3 is TGTGCCAGCAGTTTTTCCAGGGCCTATGGCTACACCTTC.

V and J are TRBV25-1 and TRBJ2-2; D possibly uses TRBD1 or TRBD2 (6 bases each). Germline assignment: CDR1 MGHDK and CDR2 SYGVNS. This CDR3 has 16 amino acids. The germline V and J ends were trimmed by 8 bases and 1 base, with 17 bases remaining between them. The CDR3 sequence is CASVGHGGKNTGELFF. In DNA form, the CDR3 reads TGTGCCAGCGTCGGCCACGGGGGCAAGAACACCGGGGAGCTGTTTTTT.

This clonotype was seen repeatedly, ten times or more. J is TRBJ1-3 and V is TRBV6-5, with 7 nucleotides matching TRBD1. Germline V gives CDR1 MNHEY, CDR2 SVGAGI. The junction had 8 bases not matched to a gene; V was cut back by 5 bases and J by 4 bases. The CDR3 totals 15 residues. CDR3 protein: CASSRTTGFGNTIYF. The CDR3 DNA is TGTGCCAGCAGTCGCACGACAGGGTTCGGAAACACCATATATTTT.

The J gene is TRBJ2-1, the V gene TRBV15, with D unclear. Between the trimmed V and J ends, which lost 0 bases and 9 bases, there was a span of 6 bases. The CDR3 has 12 amino acids. Per the germline V gene, CDR1 is LNHNV and CDR2 is YYDKDF (reference sequence). The CDR3 nucleotides are TGTGCCACCAGCAGAGAAGATCTTGAGCAGTTCTTC. Protein sequence: CATSREDLEQFF.